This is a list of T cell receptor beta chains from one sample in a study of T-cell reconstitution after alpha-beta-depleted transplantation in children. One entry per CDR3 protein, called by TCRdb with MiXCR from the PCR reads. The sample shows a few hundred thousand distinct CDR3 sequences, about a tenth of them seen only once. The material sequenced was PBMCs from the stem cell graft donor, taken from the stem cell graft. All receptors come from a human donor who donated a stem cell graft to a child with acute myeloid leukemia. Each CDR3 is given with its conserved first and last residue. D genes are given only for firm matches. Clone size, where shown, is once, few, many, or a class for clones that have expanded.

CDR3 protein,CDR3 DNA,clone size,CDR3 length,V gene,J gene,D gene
CASSPNPINPFF,TGTGCCAGCAGTCCAAACCCCATTAACCCGTTTTTT,few,12,TRBV12-3/TRBV12-4,TRBJ1-4,.
CASSLYLTGDRETQYF,TGTGCCAGCAGCTTGTACTTGACAGGGGATAGGGAGACCCAGTACTTC,few,16,TRBV5-6,TRBJ2-5,TRBD1
CASSLTLAGGHRGEQYF,TGTGCCAGCAGCTTAACTTTAGCGGGAGGCCACCGGGGGGAGCAGTACTTC,.,17,TRBV7-8,TRBJ2-7,TRBD2
CATSGGPQYNEQFF,TGTGCCACCAGCGGGGGACCGCAGTACAATGAGCAGTTCTTC,many,14,TRBV15,TRBJ2-1,.
CSARDGVSYNEQFF,TGCAGTGCTAGAGACGGGGTCTCCTACAATGAGCAGTTCTTC,many,14,TRBV20-1,TRBJ2-1,.
CASSTGQGSNSPLHF,TGTGCCAGCAGTACCGGACAGGGGAGCAATTCACCCCTCCACTTT,.,15,TRBV7-2,TRBJ1-6,TRBD1
CASSDGRAYEQYF,TGTGCCAGCAGTGATGGCAGGGCCTACGAGCAGTACTTC,many,13,TRBV25-1,TRBJ2-7,.
CASSYSRTGGDGELFF,TGTGCCAGCAGTTACTCCCGGACAGGGGGAGACGGGGAGCTGTTTTTT,.,16,TRBV6-2/TRBV6-3,TRBJ2-2,TRBD1
CASSSGGHQPQHF,TGTGCCAGCAGTTCGGGGGGGCACCAGCCCCAGCATTTT,.,13,TRBV6-5,TRBJ1-5,.
CASSSTGTSGAWSGETQYF,TGTGCCAGCAGCAGTACTGGGACTAGCGGGGCTTGGTCTGGAGAGACCCAGTACTTC,.,19,TRBV3-1,TRBJ2-5,TRBD2
CASSTLGQFTDTQYF,TGTGCCAGCTCAACTTTGGGACAGTTCACAGATACGCAGTATTTT,.,15,TRBV18,TRBJ2-3,TRBD1
CAISGHSTDTQYF,TGTGCCATCAGTGGACACAGCACAGATACGCAGTATTTT,.,13,TRBV10-3,TRBJ2-3,.
CSAYKPGLVRTDTQYF,TGCAGTGCTTACAAACCGGGACTAGTTCGTACAGATACGCAGTATTTT,once,16,TRBV20-1,TRBJ2-3,TRBD2
CASRGGAGGGYEQYF,TGTGCCAGCAGGGGAGGAGCGGGAGGTGGTTACGAGCAGTACTTC,few,15,TRBV12-3/TRBV12-4,TRBJ2-7,TRBD2
CASSQPDYRQALEQYF,TGCGCCAGCAGCCAACCCGACTACAGACAGGCTCTCGAGCAGTACTTC,.,16,TRBV4-1,TRBJ2-7,.
CASSPGGGNQETQYF,TGTGCCAGCAGCCCAGGAGGGGGCAATCAAGAGACCCAGTACTTC,.,15,TRBV13,TRBJ2-5,.
CASSQARGWDKNIQYF,TGCGCCAGCAGCCAAGCCCGGGGGTGGGACAAAAACATTCAGTACTTC,few,16,TRBV4-1,TRBJ2-4,.
CSAEAPGLNNEQFF,TGCAGTGCAGAGGCCCCGGGACTCAACAATGAGCAGTTCTTC,.,14,TRBV20-1,TRBJ2-1,.
CSAIGHQSTDTQYF,TGCAGCGCCATCGGACACCAGAGCACAGATACGCAGTATTTT,few,14,TRBV29-1,TRBJ2-3,.
CASSVESVIGDGYTF,TGTGCCAGCAGCGTAGAGTCGGTCATAGGGGATGGCTACACCTTC,.,15,TRBV9,TRBJ1-2,.
CSAIPGTGYGYTF,TGCAGTGCCATTCCCGGGACAGGGTACGGCTACACCTTC,many,13,TRBV20-1,TRBJ1-2,TRBD1
CASGLGAASYNEQFF,TGTGCCAGCGGACTAGGAGCGGCCTCCTACAATGAGCAGTTCTTC,few,15,TRBV5-6,TRBJ2-1,TRBD2
CASTETGLGYEQYF,TGTGCCAGCACCGAGACGGGGTTGGGGTACGAGCAGTACTTC,few,14,TRBV7-2,TRBJ2-7,.
CASRPLGIGELFF,TGTGCCAGCAGACCCCTAGGAATCGGGGAGCTGTTTTTT,many,13,TRBV28,TRBJ2-2,.
CASSTPGTGGTEAFF,TGTGCCAGCAGCACCCCCGGGACAGGGGGCACTGAAGCTTTCTTT,few,15,TRBV9,TRBJ1-1,TRBD1
CASSLDGADANEQFF,TGCGCCAGCAGCTTGGACGGGGCCGATGCCAATGAGCAGTTCTTC,.,15,TRBV5-1,TRBJ2-1,.
CASSDINLGGGYTF,TGCGCCAGCAGTGACATAAATTTAGGCGGGGGCTACACCTTC,few,14,TRBV4-1,TRBJ1-2,.
CASSPWSGSQPQHF,TGTGCCAGCAGTCCATGGAGCGGGAGCCAGCCCCAGCATTTT,few,14,TRBV28,TRBJ1-5,.
CSVASKREAPSAAQYF,TGCAGCGTGGCGTCAAAGCGGGAGGCCCCCAGCGCTGCGCAGTATTTT,once,16,TRBV29-1,TRBJ2-3,TRBD2
CASSEFPDRTDGYTF,TGTGCCAGCAGTGAATTCCCGGACAGGACGGATGGCTACACCTTC,.,15,TRBV25-1,TRBJ1-2,TRBD1
CASSRISGGAEETQYF,TGCGCCAGCAGTCGGATAAGCGGGGGGGCCGAAGAGACCCAGTACTTC,.,16,TRBV5-1,TRBJ2-5,TRBD2
CSAFSQGSPSYEQYF,TGCAGTGCATTTTCACAGGGATCTCCCTCCTACGAGCAGTACTTC,.,15,TRBV20-1,TRBJ2-7,.
CSVEDPPLRYF,TGCAGCGTTGAAGATCCCCCCTTGCGGTACTTC,few,11,TRBV29-1,TRBJ2-7,.
CSASGTSGSPSYEQYF,TGCAGTGCTAGTGGGACTAGCGGGAGTCCCTCCTACGAGCAGTACTTC,few,16,TRBV20-1,TRBJ2-7,TRBD2
CSVDGRGFHPTDTQYF,TGCAGCGTTGACGGTCGGGGATTCCACCCAACAGATACGCAGTATTTT,few,16,TRBV29-1,TRBJ2-3,.
CASSLMGRGVTSNQPQHF,TGTGCCAGCAGTTTAATGGGCAGGGGAGTAACTAGCAATCAGCCCCAGCATTTT,.,18,TRBV12-3/TRBV12-4,TRBJ1-5,.
CASSRQGGGNTGELFF,TGTGCCAGCAGCCGACAGGGAGGTGGGAACACCGGGGAGCTGTTTTTT,few,16,TRBV7-2,TRBJ2-2,.
CSARILSGTSDLETQYF,TGCAGTGCTAGGATTCTCTCGGGGACTAGCGACTTGGAGACCCAGTACTTC,.,17,TRBV20-1,TRBJ2-5,TRBD2
CASGSGGENNEQFF,TGTGCCAGCGGATCGGGCGGTGAGAACAATGAGCAGTTCTTC,few,14,TRBV6-1,TRBJ2-1,.
CASTQSGGWNEQFF,TGTGCCAGCACGCAGAGCGGGGGGTGGAATGAGCAGTTCTTC,.,14,TRBV2,TRBJ2-1,TRBD2
CASQPGGWGSEKLFF,TGTGCCAGCCAACCCGGAGGGTGGGGTTCTGAAAAACTGTTTTTT,.,15,TRBV25-1,TRBJ1-4,.
CATRQGATGELFF,TGTGCCACCAGACAGGGCGCCACCGGGGAGCTGTTTTTT,many,13,TRBV27,TRBJ2-2,TRBD1
CASSSPAGRWNSPLHF,TGTGCCAGCAGTAGCCCGGCAGGGAGGTGGAATTCACCCCTCCACTTT,.,16,TRBV5-6,TRBJ1-6,.
CASSIAANYGYTF,TGTGCCAGTAGTATAGCAGCTAACTATGGCTACACCTTC,.,13,TRBV19,TRBJ1-2,.
CASRPVGGKSNEQFF,TGTGCCAGTAGACCGGTGGGGGGCAAAAGCAATGAGCAGTTCTTC,many,15,TRBV12-3/TRBV12-4,TRBJ2-1,.
CASSWGDEKLFF,TGTGCCAGCAGTTGGGGGGATGAAAAACTGTTTTTT,.,12,TRBV7-9,TRBJ1-4,.
CSATGGTEAFF,TGCAGCGCCACTGGAGGGACTGAAGCTTTCTTT,few,11,TRBV29-1,TRBJ1-1,.
CASSQAQDGPVGETQYF,TGTGCCAGCAGCCAAGCCCAGGATGGTCCCGTGGGGGAGACCCAGTACTTC,few,17,TRBV4-2,TRBJ2-5,.
CAISDKGGSYNEQFF,TGTGCCATCAGTGATAAGGGGGGGTCCTACAATGAGCAGTTCTTC,.,15,TRBV10-3,TRBJ2-1,.
CASSPGGLGHYNEQFF,TGTGCCAGCAGCCCAGGGGGACTAGGGCATTACAATGAGCAGTTCTTC,few,16,TRBV6-1,TRBJ2-1,.
CSVEPRDTEAFF,TGCAGCGTTGAGCCGAGGGACACTGAAGCTTTCTTT,.,12,TRBV29-1,TRBJ1-1,.
CASSKTGGDDEQYF,TGTGCCAGCTCCAAGACAGGGGGCGACGACGAGCAGTACTTC,.,14,TRBV7-9,TRBJ2-7,TRBD1
CSADRGRNSYEQYF,TGCAGTGCCGACCGGGGACGGAACTCCTACGAGCAGTACTTC,few,14,TRBV20-1,TRBJ2-7,.
CASSLELAGEAQFF,TGCGCCAGCAGCTTGGAACTAGCGGGAGAAGCGCAGTTCTTC,few,14,TRBV5-1,TRBJ2-1,TRBD2
CASSARIQETQYF,TGTGCCAGCAGCGCCAGGATCCAAGAGACCCAGTACTTC,many,13,TRBV6-5,TRBJ2-5,.
CASSLRTLAGTNTGELFF,TGCGCCAGCAGCTTGAGAACTCTAGCGGGAACGAACACCGGGGAGCTGTTTTTT,.,18,TRBV5-1,TRBJ2-2,TRBD2
CASSQNPSGTVNNEQFF,TGTGCCAGCAGCCAGAATCCTTCCGGGACAGTAAACAATGAGCAGTTCTTC,.,17,TRBV6-1,TRBJ2-1,TRBD1
CASSLVAGIGSEQFF,TGCGCCAGCAGCTTAGTAGCGGGTATTGGGAGTGAGCAGTTCTTC,many,15,TRBV5-1,TRBJ2-1,TRBD2
CASSLVDGELFF,TGTGCCAGCAGTTTGGTCGATGGGGAGCTGTTTTTT,few,12,TRBV27,TRBJ2-2,.
CAISERASGGTNTQYF,TGTGCCATCAGTGAGAGGGCTAGCGGGGGCACGAATACGCAGTATTTT,few,16,TRBV10-3,TRBJ2-3,TRBD2